This T cell receptor beta chain was obtained from a study of beta chain features in type 1 diabetes. Findings and limits, study-wide: PCR might favor shorter templates, equally in patients and controls.

Losses at the gene ends were 4 bases for V and 6 bases for J; bases not matched to a gene: 15. Germline V gives CDR1 SGHDT, CDR2 YYEEEE. CDR3 length: 18 residues. Isolated RNA was reverse transcribed in full, so expressed TCRB transcripts were sequenced. TCRdb's copy holds only in-frame clones and misses some; the assay was immunoSEQ multiplex PCR. The sample carries over 40,000 clones, approximately 48% recorded once. Note on this clone: Its target is unknown.

The source is a woman between 25 and 40 years old in good health. The sequencing input was stem cell memory CD4+ T cells from blood. The chain employs TRBV5-6 and TRBJ2-2; 10 bases align to TRBD2. CDR3 bases: TGTGCCAGCAGCCTGAGGGCTAGCGGGAGTCGAAGGGCCGGGGAGCTGTTTTTT. This sequence encodes CASSLRASGSRRAGELFF.